This TCR beta chain was identified during a study of CD8+ T cells in alopecia areata. Trimming stripped 4 bases from V and 7 bases from J, with 14 bases between. Germline V gene lookup returns CDR1 LGHNA and CDR2 YNFKEQ. The CDR3 has 14 residues. Overall study results and limits: Because of a solitary nonresponder, the connection of baseline CD8+ expansion to response stays uncertain. Possibly because of HLA-related factors, TCR sharing was less clear across patients than in mice.

Sample treatment: oral pan-JAK inhibitor, 5-10 mg twice daily. Obtained from alopecia areata patients were lesional scalp punch biopsies along with peripheral blood. Sequencing relied on a cDNA template that was reverse transcribed from extracted RNA. Profiled with immunoSEQ multiplex PCR; TCRdb holds only in-frame clones, not every one. This table has fewer than 250,000 clones, about 64% appearing once. A remark on this clone: Its antigen remains unknown.

The sample was CD4+ T cells sorted from blood, taken at week 4, from a patient treated with tofacitinib. The chain carries TRBV4-2 and TRBJ2-4; D perhaps matches TRBD2 (5 bases). This clonotype originated in a human donor with alopecia areata. The CDR3 DNA reads as TGTGCCAGCAGCCCACATGGTGGGGAGAACATTCAGTACTTC. Protein product: CASSPHGGENIQYF.